A single sample is the source of the 17 T cell receptor beta chains below, sequenced in a study of blood T cells in healthy people across ages. With a J-beta primer mix and a sample-barcoded 5' primer, a second PCR ran roughly 6 to 11 cycles. Each CDR3 protein is one row after TCRdb ran MiXCR on the 5' RACE reads. The repertoire holds 600,000 to 800,000 distinct CDR3 sequences, with over 20% as singletons. The material sequenced was blood. All receptors derive from a man aged 65 to 85 in good health.

This clonotype was counted between two and nine times. A much larger clone is a single base away; this may be a read error. The rearrangement joins TRBV7-9 to TRBJ1-1; weak D call: TRBD1 (6 bases). CDR1 and CDR2 (germline): SEHNR, FQNEAQ (reference sequence). The CDR3 runs to 14 residues. The CDR3 is CAGSPGTSNTEAFF. CDR3 coding DNA: TGTGCCGGCAGCCCCGGGACAAGTAACACTGAAGCTTTCTTT.

This sequence joins TRBV19 and TRBJ2-1, with D tentatively TRBD1 (6 bases). Trimming removed 5 bases at V and 10 bases at J, with 12 bases between. The V gene's germline CDR1 is LNHDA and CDR2 SQIVND (reference sequence). The length of the CDR3 is 12 residues. The DNA for the CDR3 is TGTGCCAGTAGTTCCCCAGGGACAGAGCAGTTCTTC. This codes for CASSSPGTEQFF.

Written as DNA, the CDR3 is TGCGCCAGCAGCTTGGCCGGATCTATAGACCTCTATGGCTACACCTTC. Protein product: CASSLAGSIDLYGYTF. The chain employs TRBV5-1 and TRBJ1-2; no firm D call. CDR3 length: 16 residues. Per the germline V gene, CDR1 is SGHRS and CDR2 is YFSETQ. Deletions cut 0 bases from V and 4 bases from J, with 16 bases between.

The chain links TRBV9 to TRBJ2-7, with unresolved D. From germline, CDR1 is SGDLS and CDR2 YYNGEE. Trimming removed 4 bases at V and 6 bases at J, with 14 bases between. This CDR3 has 13 residues. CDR3 residues: CASSTTLVTEQYF. CDR3 sequence (DNA): TGTGCCAGCAGCACCACCCTAGTCACCGAGCAGTACTTC.

This clonotype was detected only a few times. CDR3 sequence reads: CSARAGGSSYEQYF. The CDR3 DNA reads TGCAGTGCTAGAGCCGGCGGAAGCTCCTACGAGCAGTACTTC. The gene calls are TRBV20-1 and TRBJ2-7; no clear D. Germline CDR1 DFQATT, CDR2 SNEGSKA (reference sequence). CDR3 length: 14 residues. Trimming stripped 1 base from V and 0 bases from J, with 10 bases between.

This clonotype was recorded a few times. The V call is TRBV24-1, the J call TRBJ2-1; 9 bases match TRBD2. This CDR3 has 16 residues. Trimming cost V 4 bases and J 8 bases; bases outside gene matches: 11. The germline gives CDR1 KGHDR, CDR2 SFDVKD. In DNA, the CDR3 is TGTGCCACCAGTGAGGGTGGTAGCGGGAGATCTGATGAGCAGTTCTTC. Protein: CATSEGGSGRSDEQFF.

V usage is TRBV3-1 and J usage is TRBJ2-5; D uncertain. Near its end, the DNA agrees better with TRBJ2-1, so the J call may be wrong. The V gene's germline CDR1 is LGHDT and CDR2 YNNKEL (reference sequence). The CDR3 contains 12 residues. The CDR3 DNA sequence: TGTGCCAGCAGCCAGCTGTCCGGAGCACAGTTCTTC. Protein: CASSQLSGAQFF.

The chain combines TRBV28 with TRBJ2-1; D call uncertain. The ends were cut back, 5 bases at V and 9 bases at J, with 11 bases in the middle. The germline gives CDR1 MDHEN, CDR2 SYDVKM. This CDR3 is built from 12 residues. The CDR3 is CASSAEVSEQFF. CDR3 nucleotide sequence: TGTGCCAGCAGTGCAGAGGTGAGTGAGCAGTTCTTC.

The sample holds a few counts of this clonotype. The chain joins TRBV7-2 to TRBJ2-3, with D unresolved. V lost 7 bases, J lost 8 bases, and 25 bases lay in between. From germline, CDR1 is SGHTA and CDR2 FQGNSA. This CDR3 has 16 residues. The CDR3 bases are TGTGCCAGCACCCCTCGGGTGAATGGGTTCCTGTCTACGCAGTATTTT. It yields the protein CASTPRVNGFLSTQYF.

This clonotype showed up just a few times. The chain links TRBV4-1 to TRBJ1-4; 8 nucleotides line up with TRBD1. V gave up 5 bases and J gave up 4 bases; unmatched junction bases: 6. In germline, CDR1 is MGHRA, CDR2 YSYEKL. This CDR3 is 15 amino acids long. The CDR3: CASSLQGDGNEKLFF. CDR3 bases: TGCGCCAGCAGCTTACAGGGGGACGGTAATGAAAAACTGTTTTTT.

Only a few counts were recorded for this clonotype. The rearrangement uses TRBV12-3 or TRBV12-4 and TRBJ2-5, with 9 bases lining up with TRBD2. The end of the DNA aligns better with TRBJ2-7, so the J call may be wrong. The CDR3 sequence is 18 residues long. The CDR3 region has the DNA TGTGCCAGCAGTTTTGGACCCGTGAGGCCTAGCGGGACCTACGAGCAGTACTTC. Translated, it gives CASSFGPVRPSGTYEQYF.

This chain uses TRBV20-1 with TRBJ2-5, with D uncertain. CDR1 is DFQATT, CDR2 SNEGSKA, per germline (reference sequence). Deletions cut 0 bases from V and 7 bases from J, with 9 bases between. The CDR3 is made up of 12 amino acids. The CDR3 loop reads CSARERLGTQYF. The CDR3 nucleotides are TGCAGTGCTAGAGAACGGCTGGGGACCCAGTACTTC.

This clonotype has just one count. The chain is built from TRBV27 and TRBJ1-1, with D uncertain. The germline gives CDR1 MNHEY, CDR2 SMNVEV (reference sequence). V dropped 3 bases and J dropped 1 base, with 6 bases sitting between them. The CDR3 totals 13 residues. The CDR3 sequence: CASSFRPNTEAFF. The CDR3 DNA reads TGTGCCAGCAGTTTCAGACCGAACACTGAAGCTTTCTTT.

The J gene is TRBJ2-1, the V gene TRBV28, with 13 nucleotides matching TRBD2. CDR3 length equals 15 residues. V trimming: 8 bases; J trimming: 7 bases; junction bases outside the gene matches: 8. Germline V gives CDR1 MDHEN, CDR2 SYDVKM. The CDR3 coding sequence is TGTGCCAGCCAAAAAGGGACTAGCGGGACGAATGAGCAGTTCTTC. Residues: CASQKGTSGTNEQFF. The entire variable domain, with the rest obtained from reference TRBV28 and TRBJ2-1, is as follows: DVKVTQSSRYLVKRTGEKVFLECVQDMDHENMFWYRQDPGLGLRLIYFSYDVKMKEKGDIPEGYSVSREKKERFSLILESASTNQTSMYLCASQKGTSGTNEQFFGPGTRLTVL.

The V gene is TRBV20-1, the J gene TRBJ2-1; TRBD1 or TRBD2 may be the D gene (6 bases each). V lost 5 bases and J lost 3, with 20 bases in between. Germline loops: CDR1 DFQATT, CDR2 SNEGSKA (reference sequence). The CDR3 length is 16 residues. The CDR3 DNA is TGCAGTGCTTTCCCCAAGGGGGGAGTCGGCTACAATGAGCAGTTCTTC. Translating it yields CSAFPKGGVGYNEQFF.

This clonotype was observed at least ten times. The chain has TRBV4-3 and TRBJ2-7, with D unclear. The CDR3 is 15 amino acids. V lost 4 bases to trimming and J lost 5 bases, with 18 bases between them. Per germline, CDR1 LGHNA and CDR2 YSLEER. In DNA form, the CDR3 reads TGCGCCAGCAGCCGCAGGATCGCCGTCCCTCACGAGCAGTACTTC. Residues: CASSRRIAVPHEQYF.

This chain uses TRBV10-3 with TRBJ2-7, with D possibly being TRBD2 (5 bases). Germline CDR1 reads ENHRY; CDR2 reads SYGVKD. This CDR3 contains 14 residues. The V end lost 6 bases, the J end lost 7 bases, and 19 bases lay between the germline ends. The CDR3 bases are TGTGCCATCAGCCCGGAGGTAAAGGGTGGAGAGCAGTACGTC. As protein: CAISPEVKGGEQYV.